This is a list of T cell receptor beta chains from one sample in a study of blood T cell repertoires in COVID-19. TCRdb's copy holds only in-frame clones and misses some; the assay was immunoSEQ multiplex PCR. The sample has 150,000 to 200,000 clones, 80% to 95% seen once. The sample comprised peripheral blood. The receptors here all came from a woman aged 50 to 60 with acute or convalescent COVID-19. CDR3s include the opening cysteine and the closing phenylalanine or tryptophan. The order of the fields is D gene, V gene, J gene, clone size, CDR3 DNA, CDR3 protein. The D gene is left open where the match is weak. Clone size is not always given. Where it is, it says once, few, many or a class for expanded clones.

d_gene: TRBD2; v_gene: TRBV27; j_gene: TRBJ2-1; abundance: once; CDR3nt: TGTGCCAGCAGTTTAGCGGGAGGGTCGGGGAATGAGCAGTTCTTC; CDR3aa: CASSLAGGSGNEQFF
d_gene: TRBD1; v_gene: TRBV23-1; j_gene: TRBJ1-1; abundance: NA; CDR3nt: TGCGCCAGCAGTCAGGACAGGGGGTCCAGAGACACTGAAGCTTTCTTT; CDR3aa: CASSQDRGSRDTEAFF
d_gene: NA; v_gene: TRBV29-1; j_gene: TRBJ1-2; abundance: NA; CDR3nt: TGCAGCGCCTCCCAAGGGGTTAGTGGCTACACCTTC; CDR3aa: CSASQGVSGYTF
d_gene: TRBD1; v_gene: TRBV11-1; j_gene: TRBJ2-7; abundance: NA; CDR3nt: TGTGCCAGCAGCTCCCCGGCAGGGGGCCGCCTTGGCGAGCAGTACTTC; CDR3aa: CASSSPAGGRLGEQYF
d_gene: NA; v_gene: TRBV27; j_gene: TRBJ2-2; abundance: NA; CDR3nt: TGTGCCAGCTCCCTCACAGGGTTTGCCGGGGAGCTGTTTTTT; CDR3aa: CASSLTGFAGELFF
d_gene: TRBD2; v_gene: TRBV6-5; j_gene: TRBJ2-3; abundance: NA; CDR3nt: TGTGCCAGCAAGTCTAGCGGGAACACAGATACGCAGTATTTT; CDR3aa: CASKSSGNTDTQYF
d_gene: TRBD1; v_gene: TRBV19; j_gene: TRBJ1-1; abundance: NA; CDR3nt: TGTGCCAGTAGTGCGGGACAGATGAACACTGAAGCTTTCTTT; CDR3aa: CASSAGQMNTEAFF
d_gene: NA; v_gene: TRBV4-1; j_gene: TRBJ2-1; abundance: NA; CDR3nt: TGCGCCAGCAGCCAAGATCTGGAGAAGCAGTTCTTC; CDR3aa: CASSQDLEKQFF
d_gene: NA; v_gene: TRBV18; j_gene: TRBJ2-2; abundance: NA; CDR3nt: TGTGCCAGCTCAGGCCTTAGGGGGGGCCTCACCGGGGAGCTGTTTTTT; CDR3aa: CASSGLRGGLTGELFF
d_gene: TRBD1; v_gene: TRBV29-1; j_gene: TRBJ1-1; abundance: NA; CDR3nt: TGCAGCTCGGGACAGATGAACACTGAAGCTTTCTTT; CDR3aa: CSSGQMNTEAFF
d_gene: NA; v_gene: TRBV28; j_gene: TRBJ2-7; abundance: NA; CDR3nt: TGTGCCAGCAGTTTATGGGGGCGCCGGGCGATCGAGCAGTACTTC; CDR3aa: CASSLWGRRAIEQYF
d_gene: NA; v_gene: TRBV25-1; j_gene: TRBJ1-3; abundance: NA; CDR3nt: TGTGCCAGCAGTGAATCTCCCGCGACAGGACTCAGTGGAAACACCATATATTTT; CDR3aa: CASSESPATGLSGNTIYF
d_gene: TRBD1; v_gene: TRBV3-1/TRBV3-2; j_gene: TRBJ2-2; abundance: NA; CDR3nt: TGTGCCAGCAGCCAAGAAGTCCGCAAACGGGACAGGGTGTTCTCCGGGGAGCTGTTTTTT; CDR3aa: CASSQEVRKRDRVFSGELFF
d_gene: NA; v_gene: TRBV27; j_gene: TRBJ2-6; abundance: NA; CDR3nt: TGTGCCAGCAGTTTTCAGGGGACTACCGGTGGAGGGGCCAACGTCCTGACTTTC; CDR3aa: CASSFQGTTGGGANVLTF
d_gene: NA; v_gene: TRBV5-6; j_gene: TRBJ1-2; abundance: NA; CDR3nt: TGTGCCAGCAGCTTAGGCCAGGGGATTGGCTACACCTTC; CDR3aa: CASSLGQGIGYTF
d_gene: TRBD1; v_gene: TRBV5-4; j_gene: TRBJ1-2; abundance: NA; CDR3nt: TGTGCCAGCAGCTTGGAAGGGGGCGGTGGCTACACCTTC; CDR3aa: CASSLEGGGGYTF
d_gene: NA; v_gene: TRBV5-1; j_gene: TRBJ2-1; abundance: NA; CDR3nt: TGCGCCAGCAGCTTGGGGCAGGGAACCTACAATGAGCAGTTCTTC; CDR3aa: CASSLGQGTYNEQFF
d_gene: TRBD1; v_gene: TRBV4-1; j_gene: TRBJ2-7; abundance: NA; CDR3nt: TGCGCCAGCAGCCAAGCAACTCCGGGACAGGGTAGTTATGAGCAGTACTTC; CDR3aa: CASSQATPGQGSYEQYF
d_gene: NA; v_gene: TRBV7-8; j_gene: TRBJ2-1; abundance: NA; CDR3nt: TGTGCCAGCAGAGAGGCGGCAGGGCCTTGGTTAAGGGATGAGCAGTTCTTC; CDR3aa: CASREAAGPWLRDEQFF
d_gene: TRBD2; v_gene: TRBV30; j_gene: TRBJ2-3; abundance: NA; CDR3nt: TGTGCCTGGAGTGTCGGGGGGAGCGACACAGATACGCAGTATTTT; CDR3aa: CAWSVGGSDTDTQYF
d_gene: TRBD2; v_gene: TRBV10-2; j_gene: TRBJ2-7; abundance: NA; CDR3nt: TGCGCCAGCAGTGAGTCAGCGACTAGCGGAGAGCAGTACTTC; CDR3aa: CASSESATSGEQYF
d_gene: NA; v_gene: TRBV9; j_gene: TRBJ2-3; abundance: NA; CDR3nt: TGTGCCAGCAGCGTAGACCCTCAGGGCACAGATACGCAGTATTTT; CDR3aa: CASSVDPQGTDTQYF
d_gene: NA; v_gene: TRBV27; j_gene: TRBJ2-5; abundance: NA; CDR3nt: TGTGCCAGCAGAGCCCCAGCCGGGACATCATACCAAGAGACCCAGTACTTC; CDR3aa: CASRAPAGTSYQETQYF
d_gene: NA; v_gene: TRBV24-1; j_gene: TRBJ1-5; abundance: NA; CDR3nt: TGTGCCACCAGTCGGGACAACAATCAGCCCCAGCATTTT; CDR3aa: CATSRDNNQPQHF
d_gene: TRBD2; v_gene: TRBV7-3; j_gene: TRBJ2-3; abundance: NA; CDR3nt: TGTGCCAGCAGCCCCGGACTAGCGGGAGATACGCAGTATTTT; CDR3aa: CASSPGLAGDTQYF
d_gene: NA; v_gene: TRBV5-1; j_gene: TRBJ1-6; abundance: NA; CDR3nt: TGCGCCAGCCGGGAATTTTTGGGGTATACGTATAATTCACCCCTCCACTTT; CDR3aa: CASREFLGYTYNSPLHF
d_gene: NA; v_gene: TRBV28; j_gene: TRBJ1-4; abundance: NA; CDR3nt: TGTGCCAGCAGTTTTCGGTCGGAGGATGAAAAACTGTTTTTT; CDR3aa: CASSFRSEDEKLFF
d_gene: NA; v_gene: TRBV27; j_gene: TRBJ1-5; abundance: NA; CDR3nt: TGTGCCAGCAGTTTCCTGAATGCCACGGACAGCTCTTTT; CDR3aa: CASSFLNATDSSF
d_gene: TRBD1; v_gene: TRBV4-3; j_gene: TRBJ1-2; abundance: NA; CDR3nt: TGCGCCAGCAGCCACTCATCCCGGACAGGATGTTATGGCTACACCTTC; CDR3aa: CASSHSSRTGCYGYTF